The 29 T cell receptor beta chains below all came from one sample that was sequenced in a study of shared clonotypes between healthy human individuals. Method: immunoSEQ multiplex PCR; TCRdb's copy keeps in-frame clones and lacks some. The sample lists roughly 2 million clones; 90% to 95% were seen once. What was sequenced was naive CD4+ T cells sorted from blood. The subset here: CD45RA+ positively selected. The origin of the receptors is a man aged 18 to 29 in good health.

This chain connects TRBV7-9 to TRBJ2-3, with TRBD1 identical over 11 bases. This CDR3 region has 15 residues. The germline CDR1 and CDR2 sequences are SEHNR and FQNEAQ (reference sequence). J was trimmed by 6 bases and V by 4 bases; bases with no gene match: 6. The CDR3 region has the DNA TGTGCCAGCAGCTACCTCGGACAGGGGGCGGATACGCAGTATTTT. Its translation: CASSYLGQGADTQYF.

The CDR3 coding sequence is TGTGCCAGCAGCACCGACAGGGGGAGTACAGATACGCAGTATTTT. It is translated as CASSTDRGSTDTQYF. The rearrangement links TRBV7-9 to TRBJ2-3; 9 nucleotides match TRBD1. The CDR3 sequence is 15 residues long. The V gene end was trimmed by 5 bases and the J gene end by 3 bases; junction bases not matched to a gene: 6. Germline V gene lookup returns CDR1 SEHNR and CDR2 FQNEAQ (reference sequence).

The chain is built from TRBV4-3 and TRBJ1-4; D is uncertain. The CDR3 runs 16 residues. Germline V gene sequence: CDR1 LGHNA, CDR2 YSLEER. V was pared by 1 base and J by 8 bases, with 17 bases between. CDR3 amino acids: CASSQVGGVVGEKLFF. DNA for the CDR3: TGCGCCAGCAGCCAAGTAGGAGGAGTGGTTGGGGAAAAACTGTTTTTT.

The chain links TRBV29-1 to TRBJ2-1, with D maybe TRBD1 (5 bases). V dropped 6 bases and J dropped 6 bases, with 9 bases sitting between them. In germline, CDR1 is SQVTM, CDR2 ANQGSEA. The CDR3 covers 11 residues. The CDR3 loop is CSVFRVNEQFF. The CDR3 nucleotides read TGCAGCGTATTCAGGGTCAATGAGCAGTTCTTC.

The DNA for the CDR3 is TGTGCCAGCAGTGAGGAGGTAACAGATACGCAGTATTTT. This translates into CASSEEVTDTQYF. V and J are TRBV2 and TRBJ2-3; TRBD2 might be the D (5 bases). V was cut by 3 bases and J by 3 bases, with 7 bases left in between. CDR3 length: 13 amino acids. Germline V CDR1 and CDR2: SNHLY, FYNNEI. The entire variable domain, with the rest obtained from reference TRBV2 and TRBJ2-3, is as follows: EPEVTQTPSHQVTQMGQEVILRCVPISNHLYFYWYRQILGQKVEFLVSFYNNEISEKSEIFDDQFSVERPDGSNFTLKIRSTKLEDSAMYFCASSEEVTDTQYFGPGTRLTVL.

The J gene is TRBJ2-7, the V gene TRBV27, with 7 bases fitting TRBD2. Germline values: CDR1 MNHEY, CDR2 SMNVEV (reference sequence). This CDR3 is 15 amino acids long. Trimming took 4 bases from V and 2 from J; bases not matched to a gene: 8. The CDR3 region has the DNA TGTGCCAGCAGTTCCCTGACTAGCCCGCCCTACGAGCAGTACTTC. Protein: CASSSLTSPPYEQYF.

The chain recombines TRBV30 with TRBJ2-1; maybe TRBD1 (6 bases). CDR1 GTSNPN and CDR2 SVGIG come from the germline V gene (reference sequence). V shed 8 bases and J shed 8 bases, with 13 bases lying between them. The CDR3 totals 11 residues. The DNA for the CDR3 is TGTGCCGCCCAGAACAGGGATGAGCAGTTCTTC. It codes for CAAQNRDEQFF.

The rearrangement joins TRBV4-3 to TRBJ2-7, with 10 bases identical to TRBD2. The length of the CDR3 is 16 residues. Germline values: CDR1 LGHNA, CDR2 YSLEER. V shed 0 bases, J shed 6 bases, and the junction held 8 bases outside the gene matches. CDR3 DNA sequence: TGCGCCAGCAGCCAAGATTCAGCGGGAGGGAGTCGCGAGCAGTACTTC. Residues: CASSQDSAGGSREQYF.

V and J are TRBV18 and TRBJ2-7, with D uncertain. The CDR3 runs to 14 residues. Germline CDR1 is KGHSH and CDR2 is LQKENI. V lost 3 bases and J 2 bases, leaving 11 bases between the germline ends. In DNA form, the CDR3 reads TGTGCCAGCTCACCCCGCCAGGACGCCTACGAGCAGTACTTC. It encodes CASSPRQDAYEQYF.

CDR3 nucleotides: TGTGCCAGCAGTCCTCTCCCGACTAGCGGGAAGGAGACCCAGTACTTC. This codes for CASSPLPTSGKETQYF. The gene calls are TRBV2 and TRBJ2-5, with 11 bases matching TRBD2. V shed 5 bases and J 5 bases; nucleotides not matched to a gene: 10. This CDR3 is built from 16 residues. Germline values: CDR1 SNHLY, CDR2 FYNNEI.

This clone appeared once. The chain combines TRBV30 with TRBJ1-3; D is unclear. The CDR3 covers 15 residues. V dropped 2 bases and J dropped 0 bases, with 11 bases sitting between them. The germline V gene has CDR1 GTSNPN and CDR2 SVGIG (reference sequence). CDR3 in DNA: TGTGCCTGGAGTCCATTTGGGAACTCTGGAAACACCATATATTTT. Translation gives CAWSPFGNSGNTIYF.

This chain uses TRBV5-1 with TRBJ2-1, with D tentatively TRBD1 or TRBD2 (6 bases each). Germline V gene sequence: CDR1 SGHRS, CDR2 YFSETQ. This CDR3 spans 16 amino acids. V was shortened by 0 bases and J by 4 bases, with 14 bases between the two germline ends. The CDR3 DNA reads TGCGCCAGCAGCTTGGTTGTAGGGGGGCTTTACAATGAGCAGTTCTTC. Translation: CASSLVVGGLYNEQFF.

This clone was counted a single time. The genes are TRBV4-1 and TRBJ1-2; 7 bases fit TRBD1. Trimming at V came to 5 bases and at J to 2 bases, leaving 2 bases not matched to a gene. The CDR3 sequence is 13 residues long. The germline V gene encodes CDR1 MGHRA and CDR2 YSYEKL. CDR3 sequence reads: CASSSTGNYGYTF. CDR3 in DNA: TGCGCCAGCAGCTCGACAGGGAACTATGGCTACACCTTC.

The chain has TRBV27 and TRBJ2-7; D is possibly TRBD1 (6 bases). Trimming shortened V by 0 bases and J by 3 bases, and 15 bases separated the two germline ends. This CDR3 is 16 amino acids long. From germline, CDR1 is MNHEY and CDR2 SMNVEV (reference sequence). The CDR3 loop is CASSLSISARGYEQYF. The CDR3 region has the DNA TGTGCCAGCAGTTTATCGATATCCGCCAGGGGCTACGAGCAGTACTTC.

The chain joins TRBV4-3 to TRBJ2-7; 9 bases align to TRBD1. The junction had 5 bases not matched to a gene; V was cut back by 2 bases and J by 3 bases. From germline, CDR1 is LGHNA and CDR2 YSLEER. This CDR3 has 15 amino acids. The CDR3 protein is CASSQMGQGSYEQYF. The CDR3 coding sequence is TGCGCCAGCAGCCAAATGGGACAGGGCAGCTACGAGCAGTACTTC.

Details on this clone: This same CDR3 is encoded by further DNA sequences in the sample. V usage is TRBV18 and J usage is TRBJ2-7; TRBD1 matches 7 bases. The germline V gene encodes CDR1 KGHSH and CDR2 LQKENI. The CDR3 is 15 residues long. V dropped 3 bases and J dropped 0; count of bases not matched to a gene: 5. The CDR3 protein is CASSPSTGNSYEQYF. DNA for the CDR3: TGTGCCAGCTCACCTTCGACAGGGAACTCCTACGAGCAGTACTTC.

This clone showed up just once. The rearrangement links TRBV7-6 to TRBJ2-6, with D tentatively TRBD1 (5 bases). CDR1 is SGHVS, CDR2 FNYEAQ, per germline. V dropped 6 bases and J dropped 1 base, with 25 bases sitting between them. This CDR3 is 20 amino acids long. The DNA for the CDR3 is TGTGCCAGCAGTAAACTTACGGCATCGAAGGGGCAATCTGGGGCCAACGTCCTGACTTTC. It translates to CASSKLTASKGQSGANVLTF.

CDR3 sequence (DNA): TGTGCCAGCAGTTCACCCTTAAATTCACCCCTCCACTTT. Its protein is CASSSPLNSPLHF. The rearrangement links TRBV28 to TRBJ1-6; unclear D gene. V gave up 4 bases and J gave up 7 bases, with 8 bases separating them. The CDR3 sequence is 13 residues long. Germline-derived CDR1 and CDR2 are MDHEN and SYDVKM. Full variable domain (remainder filled in from reference TRBV28 and TRBJ1-6): DVKVTQSSRYLVKRTGEKVFLECVQDMDHENMFWYRQDPGLGLRLIYFSYDVKMKEKGDIPEGYSVSREKKERFSLILESASTNQTSMYLCASSSPLNSPLHFGNGTRLTVT.

A note on this clone: This CDR3 is also generated by other DNA sequences in the sample. The V gene is TRBV30, the J gene TRBJ1-2, with 7 bases aligning to TRBD1. The CDR3 runs to 16 residues. Germline V gene lookup returns CDR1 GTSNPN and CDR2 SVGIG (reference sequence). V lost 3 bases to trimming and J lost 3 bases; unmatched junction nucleotides: 13. As DNA, the CDR3 is TGTGCCTGGAGCCGTGAGCCGGGACAGCGCGACTATGGCTACACCTTC. Its translation: CAWSREPGQRDYGYTF.

The V and J genes are TRBV10-2 and TRBJ2-7, with D maybe TRBD2 (7 bases). The V gene lost 4 bases and the J gene lost 0 bases, with 13 bases spanning the gap. The germline V gene encodes CDR1 WSHSY and CDR2 SAAADI. CDR3 length equals 15 residues. The CDR3 loop reads CASSGGGLFSYEQYF. The CDR3 DNA reads as TGCGCCAGCAGTGGAGGGGGACTATTCTCCTACGAGCAGTACTTC.

The V call is TRBV12-5, the J call TRBJ1-6, with 10 nucleotides matching TRBD1. Germline CDR1 and CDR2: LGHNT and FRNRAP. This CDR3 comprises 17 residues. The V gene end was trimmed by 0 bases and the J gene end by 9 bases; junction bases not matched to a gene: 8. CDR3 loop: CASGLVPLTGGVSPLHF. CDR3 nucleotide sequence: TGTGCTAGTGGTTTGGTACCCCTGACAGGGGGCGTTTCACCCCTCCACTTT.

The V and J genes are TRBV11-2 and TRBJ2-2, with D maybe TRBD1 (6 bases). The CDR3 totals 15 residues. Germline V gives CDR1 SGHAT, CDR2 FQNNGV. Trimming took off 5 bases at V and 0 bases at J, with 10 bases between the two ends. As DNA, the CDR3 is TGTGCCAGCAGCCAAACAGGGACGAACACCGGGGAGCTGTTTTTT. Amino acids: CASSQTGTNTGELFF.

The chain is built from TRBV5-5 and TRBJ1-1; D is unclear. Looked up from germline, CDR1 is SGHKS and CDR2 is YYEKEE (reference sequence). The CDR3 spans 15 residues. Deletions cut 0 bases from V and 1 base from J, with 10 bases between. The CDR3 DNA reads as TGTGCCAGCAGCTTGGGAGTGGGTGGGAACACTGAAGCTTTCTTT. Translation: CASSLGVGGNTEAFF.

V usage is TRBV5-1 and J usage is TRBJ1-1; D gene unclear. CDR3 length: 11 amino acids. Germline V CDR1 and CDR2: SGHRS, YFSETQ. The ends were cut back, 4 bases at V and 7 bases at J, with 8 bases in the middle. CDR3 DNA sequence: TGCGCCAGCAGCGACGGGGTTGAAGCTTTCTTT. Translating it yields CASSDGVEAFF.

The rearrangement joins TRBV7-9 to TRBJ2-1, with D tentatively TRBD1 (5 bases). The CDR3 has 16 residues. The germline V gene has CDR1 SEHNR and CDR2 FQNEAQ (reference sequence). The V end lost 4 bases, the J end lost 6 bases, and 19 bases lay between the germline ends. The CDR3 nucleotides are TGTGCCAGCAGCTCCCCGATAGGGGCGCATCCCAATGAGCAGTTCTTC. Translation gives CASSSPIGAHPNEQFF.

This chain connects TRBV30 to TRBJ1-4; maybe TRBD1 (5 bases). V dropped 4 bases and J dropped 2 bases, with 8 bases sitting between them. The germline CDR1 and CDR2 sequences are GTSNPN and SVGIG (reference sequence). CDR3 length: 13 amino acids. As DNA, the CDR3 is TGTGCCTGGAAAGGGGATACTAATGAAAAACTGTTTTTT. Amino acids: CAWKGDTNEKLFF.

The chain employs TRBV2 and TRBJ1-5, with D possibly being TRBD1 (6 bases). This CDR3 has 12 residues. CDR1 is SNHLY, CDR2 FYNNEI, per germline. V was shortened by 3 bases and J by 10 bases, with 10 bases between the two germline ends. CDR3 sequence: CASSDWGLPQHF. The CDR3 bases are TGTGCCAGCAGTGATTGGGGGCTCCCCCAGCATTTT.

The chain carries TRBV7-2 and TRBJ2-2; TRBD2 matches at 14 bases. Per the germline V gene, CDR1 is SGHTA and CDR2 is FQGNSA. The CDR3 spans 15 residues. V lost 5 bases to trimming and J lost 5 bases; unmatched junction nucleotides: 1. The chain's CDR3 is CASSGTSGSTGELFF. DNA for the CDR3: TGTGCCAGCAGCGGGACTAGCGGGAGTACCGGGGAGCTGTTTTTT.

The chain links TRBV20-1 to TRBJ1-1; D gene ambiguous. The CDR3 contains 11 residues. V was shortened by 6 bases and J by 3 bases, with 8 bases between the two germline ends. Germline values: CDR1 DFQATT, CDR2 SNEGSKA (reference sequence). This CDR3 reads CSATQDTEAFF. The CDR3 nucleotides are TGCAGTGCAACCCAAGACACTGAAGCTTTCTTT.